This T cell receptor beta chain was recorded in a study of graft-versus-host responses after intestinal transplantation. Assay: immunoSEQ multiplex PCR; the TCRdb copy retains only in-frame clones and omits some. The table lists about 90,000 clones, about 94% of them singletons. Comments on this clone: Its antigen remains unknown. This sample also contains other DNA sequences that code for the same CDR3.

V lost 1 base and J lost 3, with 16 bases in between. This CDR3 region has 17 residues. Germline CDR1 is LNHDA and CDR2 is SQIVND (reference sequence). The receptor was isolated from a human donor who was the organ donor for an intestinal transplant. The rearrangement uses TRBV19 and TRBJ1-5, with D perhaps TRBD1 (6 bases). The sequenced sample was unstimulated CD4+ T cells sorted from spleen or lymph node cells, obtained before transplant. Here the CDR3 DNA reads TGTGCCAGTAGTATAGGCGGGGGAGGGGGATTCAATCAGCCCCAGCATTTT. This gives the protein CASSIGGGGGFNQPQHF.